These 9 T cell receptor beta chains were sequenced from one sample in a study of pediatric ulcerative colitis. The rectum was sampled with one to two pinch biopsies at colonoscopy. Method: immunoSEQ multiplex PCR; TCRdb's copy keeps in-frame clones and lacks some. The table lists roughly 18,000 clones, roughly 70% of them singletons. Sequenced: gut tissue. The receptors derive from a boy under 18 with moderate ulcerative colitis.

This clone has only a few counts. The J gene is TRBJ1-1, the V gene TRBV12-5, with D uncertain. CDR3 length: 14 amino acids. V was trimmed by 7 bases and J by 0 bases, leaving 12 bases between them. Per germline, CDR1 LGHNT and CDR2 FRNRAP. The CDR3 nucleotides are TGTGCTAGTGATTCCGGTAAAATGAACACTGAAGCTTTCTTT. This sequence encodes CASDSGKMNTEAFF.

The chain carries TRBV7-2 and TRBJ2-7; D is ambiguous. The CDR3 totals 13 residues. Germline lookup yields CDR1 SGHTA and CDR2 FQGNSA. Trimming pared 7 bases from V and 6 bases from J, leaving 16 bases between. The CDR3 DNA reads as TGTGCCAGCACCTTGTCTGGTCTAGGCGAGCAGTACTTC. Its translation is CASTLSGLGEQYF. Supplemented by reference TRBV7-2 and TRBJ2-7, the full variable domain reads GAGVSQSPSNKVTEKGKDVELRCDPISGHTALYWYRQSLGQGLEFLIYFQGNSAPDKSGLPSDRFSAERTGGSVSTLTIQRTQQEDSAVYLCASTLSGLGEQYFGPGTRLTVT.

This chain joins TRBV6-6 and TRBJ2-5; D is uncertain. Trimming pared 9 bases from V and 2 bases from J, leaving 16 bases between. The CDR3 is 14 amino acids. Germline V CDR1 and CDR2: MNHNY, SVGAGI (reference sequence). DNA of the CDR3: TGTGCCAGTATTACACTCGAGCCTCAAGAGACCCAGTACTTC. Protein sequence: CASITLEPQETQYF.

This chain links TRBV6-1 with TRBJ1-1; D is uncertain. CDR3 size: 13 residues. CDR1 is MNHNS and CDR2 is SASEGT in the germline V gene. V was shortened by 7 bases and J by 4 bases, with 13 bases between the two germline ends. The CDR3 DNA follows: TGTGCCAGCATGGGGTTCTCGGGCACTGAAGCTTTCTTT. Protein product: CASMGFSGTEAFF.

This rearrangement joins TRBV7-2 to TRBJ1-5; perhaps TRBD1 as D (6 bases). Per germline, CDR1 SGHTA and CDR2 FQGNSA. This CDR3 contains 15 residues. The ends were cut back, 5 bases at V and 0 bases at J, with 11 bases in the middle. Here the CDR3 reads CASSSDRNSNQPQHF. The CDR3 DNA sequence: TGTGCCAGCAGCAGCGACAGGAATAGCAATCAGCCCCAGCATTTT.

The CDR3 coding sequence is TGCGCCAGCAGGAGGACAGGGGAGATTAGGACTGAAGCTTTCTTT. It encodes CASRRTGEIRTEAFF. This chain links TRBV5-1 with TRBJ1-1, with 9 bases fitting TRBD1. Germline V gives CDR1 SGHRS, CDR2 YFSETQ. The length of the CDR3 is 15 residues. Trimming at V came to 5 bases and at J to 5 bases, leaving 10 bases not matched to a gene.

This chain uses TRBV27 with TRBJ1-5; unclear D gene. The CDR3 loop spans 12 amino acids. Germline loops: CDR1 MNHEY, CDR2 SMNVEV (reference sequence). The V and J ends lost 7 bases and 4 bases respectively, with 8 bases between them. The CDR3 DNA sequence: TGTGCCAGCAAGACGGTAAATCAGCCCCAGCATTTT. Translating it yields CASKTVNQPQHF.

In its sample, this clone was seen a few times. The CDR3 here is CASSSGVSGNTIYF. The CDR3 nucleotides read TGTGCCAGCAGCAGCGGGGTCTCTGGAAACACCATATATTTT. The chain couples TRBV7-3 to TRBJ1-3; D remains unclear. Trimming took 5 bases from V and 0 from J, leaving 8 bases between them. CDR1 SGHTA and CDR2 FQGTGA come from the germline V gene. The CDR3 extends over 14 amino acids.

The count of this clone is one. The rearrangement joins TRBV11-2 to TRBJ1-2; the D is unclear. V dropped 5 bases and J dropped 2 bases, with 12 bases sitting between them. The CDR3 loop spans 14 amino acids. Germline loops: CDR1 SGHAT, CDR2 FQNNGV. The CDR3 DNA is TGTGCCAGCAGCCTTGGGTATGGGAACTATGGCTACACCTTC. This sequence encodes CASSLGYGNYGYTF.